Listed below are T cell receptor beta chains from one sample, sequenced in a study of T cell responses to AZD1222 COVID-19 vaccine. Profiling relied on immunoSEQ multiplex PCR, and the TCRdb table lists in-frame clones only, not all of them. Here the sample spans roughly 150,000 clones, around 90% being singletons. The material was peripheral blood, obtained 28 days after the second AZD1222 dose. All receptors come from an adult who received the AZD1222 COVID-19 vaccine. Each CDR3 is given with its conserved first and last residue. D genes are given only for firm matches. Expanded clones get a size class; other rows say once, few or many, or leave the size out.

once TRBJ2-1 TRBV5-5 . CASSLRAEGREFF TGTGCCAGCAGCTTGAGGGCCGAAGGGCGGGAGTTCTTC
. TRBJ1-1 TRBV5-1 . CASSPRVGTEAFF TGCGCCAGCAGCCCAAGGGTTGGCACTGAAGCTTTCTTT
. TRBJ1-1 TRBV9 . CASSVVGANTEAFF TGTGCCAGCAGCGTAGTGGGGGCGAACACTGAAGCTTTCTTT
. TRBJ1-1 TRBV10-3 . CAISPKKGGKNTEAFF TGTGCCATCAGCCCAAAGAAGGGGGGGAAGAACACTGAAGCTTTCTTT
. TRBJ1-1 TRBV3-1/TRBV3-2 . CASSQVGGYRNEAFF TGTGCCAGCAGCCAAGTAGGGGGGTATCGGAATGAAGCTTTCTTT
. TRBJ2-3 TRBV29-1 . CSVDGRTDTQYF TGCAGCGTTGATGGTCGGACTGATACGCAGTATTTT
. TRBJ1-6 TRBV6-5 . CASSYGSSPLHF TGTGCCAGCAGTTACGGGTCTTCACCCCTCCACTTT
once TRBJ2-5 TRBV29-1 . CSVEGETETQYF TGCAGCGTTGAAGGGGAGACGGAGACCCAGTACTTC
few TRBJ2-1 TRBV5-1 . CASQNLKAGNEQFF TGCGCCAGCCAAAACCTAAAAGCTGGAAATGAGCAGTTCTTC
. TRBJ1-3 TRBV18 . CASSPTPGGSGNTIYF TGTGCCAGCTCACCAACACCAGGCGGCTCTGGAAACACCATATATTTT
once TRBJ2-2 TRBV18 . CASSPSNVEAGELFF TGTGCCAGCTCACCATCGAATGTTGAGGCCGGGGAGCTGTTTTTT
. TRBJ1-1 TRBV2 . CASVMNTEAFF TGTGCCAGCGTCATGAACACTGAAGCTTTCTTT
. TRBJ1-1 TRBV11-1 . CASSLGDERNTEAFF TGTGCCAGCAGCTTAGGGGACGAAAGGAACACTGAAGCTTTCTTT
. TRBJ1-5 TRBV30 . CAWSNPGRRDQPQHF TGTGCCTGGAGTAATCCGGGACGACGGGATCAGCCCCAGCATTTT
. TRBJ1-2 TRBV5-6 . CASSSSGTLEGYTF TGTGCCAGCAGCTCATCCGGGACTCTGGAGGGCTACACCTTC
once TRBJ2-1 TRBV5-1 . CASSFTAPSYNEQFF TGCGCCAGCAGCTTTACGGCACCCTCCTACAATGAGCAGTTCTTC
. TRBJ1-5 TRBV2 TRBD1 CASSGGDRENPQHF TGTGCCAGCAGTGGGGGGGACAGGGAGAATCCCCAGCATTTT